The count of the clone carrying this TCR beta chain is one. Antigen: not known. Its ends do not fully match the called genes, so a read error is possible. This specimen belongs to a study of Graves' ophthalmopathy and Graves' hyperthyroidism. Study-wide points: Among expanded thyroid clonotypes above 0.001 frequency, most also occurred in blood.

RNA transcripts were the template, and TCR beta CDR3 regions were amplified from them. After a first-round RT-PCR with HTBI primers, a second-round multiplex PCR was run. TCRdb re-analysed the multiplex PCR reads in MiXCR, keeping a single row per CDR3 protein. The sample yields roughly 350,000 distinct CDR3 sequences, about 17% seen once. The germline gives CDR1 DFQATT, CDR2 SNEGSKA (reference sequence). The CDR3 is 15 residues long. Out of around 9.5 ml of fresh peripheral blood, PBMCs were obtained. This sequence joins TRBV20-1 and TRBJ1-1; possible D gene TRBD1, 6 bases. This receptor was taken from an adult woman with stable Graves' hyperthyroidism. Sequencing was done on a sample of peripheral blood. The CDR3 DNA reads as TGCAGTGCTAGAACGGCAGGGGTCTTGAACACTGATGCTTTCTTT. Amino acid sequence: CSARTAGVLNTDAFF.